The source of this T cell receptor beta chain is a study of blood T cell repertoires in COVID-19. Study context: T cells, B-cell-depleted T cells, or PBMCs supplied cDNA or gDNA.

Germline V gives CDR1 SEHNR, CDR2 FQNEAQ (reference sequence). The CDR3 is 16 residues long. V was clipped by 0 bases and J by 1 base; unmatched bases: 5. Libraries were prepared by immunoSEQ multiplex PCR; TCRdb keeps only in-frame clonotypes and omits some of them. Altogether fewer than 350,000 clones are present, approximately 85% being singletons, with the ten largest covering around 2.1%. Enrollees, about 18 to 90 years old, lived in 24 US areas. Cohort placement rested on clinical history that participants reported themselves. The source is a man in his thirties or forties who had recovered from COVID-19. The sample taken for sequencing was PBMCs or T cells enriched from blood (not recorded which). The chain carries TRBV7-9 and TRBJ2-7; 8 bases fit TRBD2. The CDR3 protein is CASSLARGAQSYEQYF. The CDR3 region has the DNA TGTGCCAGCAGCTTAGCGCGGGGGGCCCAGTCCTACGAGCAGTACTTC.